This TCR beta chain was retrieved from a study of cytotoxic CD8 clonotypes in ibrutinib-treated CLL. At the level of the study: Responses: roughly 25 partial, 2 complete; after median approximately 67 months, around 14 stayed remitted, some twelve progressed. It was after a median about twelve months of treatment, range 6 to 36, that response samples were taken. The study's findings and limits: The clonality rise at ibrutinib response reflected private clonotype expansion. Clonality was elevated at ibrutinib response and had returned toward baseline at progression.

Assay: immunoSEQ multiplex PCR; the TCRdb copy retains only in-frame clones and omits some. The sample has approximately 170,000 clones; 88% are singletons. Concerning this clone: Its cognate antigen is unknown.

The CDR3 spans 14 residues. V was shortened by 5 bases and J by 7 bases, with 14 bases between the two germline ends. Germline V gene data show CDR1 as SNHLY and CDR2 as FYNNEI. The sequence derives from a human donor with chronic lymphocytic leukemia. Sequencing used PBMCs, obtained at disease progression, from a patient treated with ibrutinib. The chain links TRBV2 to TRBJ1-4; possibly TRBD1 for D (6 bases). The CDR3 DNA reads TGTGCCAGCAGTCTGGACAGAAGAGGTGAAAAACTGTTTTTT. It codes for CASSLDRRGEKLFF.